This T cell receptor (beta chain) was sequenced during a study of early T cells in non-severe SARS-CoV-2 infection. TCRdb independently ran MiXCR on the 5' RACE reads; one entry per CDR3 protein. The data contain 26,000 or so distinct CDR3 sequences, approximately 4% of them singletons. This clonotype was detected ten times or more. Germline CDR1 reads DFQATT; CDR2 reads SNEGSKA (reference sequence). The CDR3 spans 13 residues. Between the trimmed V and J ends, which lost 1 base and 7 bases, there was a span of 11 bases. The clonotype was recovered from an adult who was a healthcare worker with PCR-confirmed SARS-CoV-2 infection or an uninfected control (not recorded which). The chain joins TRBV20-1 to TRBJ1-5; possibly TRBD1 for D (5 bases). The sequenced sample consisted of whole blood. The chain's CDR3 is CSARGSRDQPQHF. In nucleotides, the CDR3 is TGCAGTGCTAGAGGGTCGCGGGACCAGCCCCAGCATTTT.